This T cell receptor (beta chain) was observed in a study of T cell responses to AZD1222 COVID-19 vaccine. Study at large: Second-dose groups at about 4 or about 12 weeks were pooled.

Using immunoSEQ multiplex PCR, the repertoire was profiled, and TCRdb retains in-frame clones only, with some absent. The sample has 180,000 or so clones, around 90% seen once. Broader study findings: Most donors were white British and more were female, and clonal diversity was possibly underestimated. Spike-specific TCR breadth and depth went up after people got two AZD1222 doses. Reportedly, nearly half the spike-specific TCRs target unmutated variant regions.

This clone was counted a single time. Its antigen remains unknown. The sample consisted of peripheral blood, taken on day 0 of AZD1222 vaccination. This clonotype originated in an adult in good health.

This chain's CDR3 is CASSEGGAGGSYEQYF. For the CDR3, the DNA is TGTGCCAGCAGTGAAGGGGGGGCGGGAGGCTCCTACGAGCAGTACTTC. The chain employs TRBV6-1 and TRBJ2-7, with 8 nucleotides matching TRBD2. Unmatched junction bases numbered 5, after V lost 1 base and J lost 0 bases. The CDR3 contains 16 residues. The germline V gene encodes CDR1 MNHNS and CDR2 SASEGT.